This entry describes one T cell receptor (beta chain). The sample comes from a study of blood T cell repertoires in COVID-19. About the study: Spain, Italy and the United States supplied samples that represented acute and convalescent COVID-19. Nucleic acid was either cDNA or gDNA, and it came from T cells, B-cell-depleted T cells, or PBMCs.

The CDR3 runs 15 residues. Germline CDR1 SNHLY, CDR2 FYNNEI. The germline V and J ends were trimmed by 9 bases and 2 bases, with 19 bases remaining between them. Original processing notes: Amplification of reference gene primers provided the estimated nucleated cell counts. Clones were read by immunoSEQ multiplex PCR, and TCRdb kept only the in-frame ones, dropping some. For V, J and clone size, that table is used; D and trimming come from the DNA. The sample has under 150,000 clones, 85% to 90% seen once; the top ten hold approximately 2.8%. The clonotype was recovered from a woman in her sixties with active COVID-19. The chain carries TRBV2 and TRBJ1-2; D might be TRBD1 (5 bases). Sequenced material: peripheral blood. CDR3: CARQDTLGPNYGYTF. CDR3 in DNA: TGTGCCAGGCAGGACACTCTGGGCCCAAACTATGGCTACACCTTC.